The 14 T cell receptor beta chains below come from one sample, sequenced in a study of shared clonotypes between healthy human individuals. Profiled with immunoSEQ multiplex PCR; TCRdb holds only in-frame clones, not every one. The sample shows a few million clones, over 85% of them seen only once. Sequenced material: naive CD4+ T cells sorted from blood. The subset was: CD45RA+ positively selected. The receptors stem from a man aged 18-30 years in good health.

Comments on this clone: Other DNA sequences from this sample encode an identical CDR3 as well. The chain joins TRBV9 to TRBJ2-3; D is possibly TRBD2 (6 bases). The length of the CDR3 is 14 residues. The V gene lost 2 bases and the J gene lost 1 base, with 8 bases spanning the gap. The germline gives CDR1 SGDLS, CDR2 YYNGEE. In nucleotides, the CDR3 is TGTGCCAGCAGCGTCCGGGAGCGCACAGATACGCAGTATTTT. Translation gives CASSVRERTDTQYF.

This rearrangement joins TRBV30 to TRBJ1-1; D unresolved. This CDR3 is built from 14 residues. The V gene lost 0 bases and the J gene lost 5 bases, with 13 bases spanning the gap. Germline CDR1 is GTSNPN and CDR2 is SVGIG (reference sequence). Here the CDR3 DNA reads TGTGCCTGGAGTGTACGTGGCAGTCGGACTGAAGCTTTCTTT. Amino acids: CAWSVRGSRTEAFF. Full variable domain (remainder filled in from reference TRBV30 and TRBJ1-1): SQTIHQWPATLVQPVGSPLSLECTVEGTSNPNLYWYRQAAGRGLQLLFYSVGIGQISSEVPQNLSASRPQDRQFILSSKKLLLSDSGFYLCAWSVRGSRTEAFFGQGTRLTVV.

The chain uses TRBV28 and TRBJ2-2, with 13 bases matching TRBD2. This CDR3 has 16 amino acids. Trimming cost V 5 bases and J 6 bases; bases outside gene matches: 6. Germline assignment: CDR1 MDHEN and CDR2 SYDVKM. CDR3: CASSPRLAGGAGELFF. For the CDR3, the DNA is TGTGCCAGCAGTCCGCGACTAGCGGGGGGAGCCGGGGAGCTGTTTTTT.

This chain connects TRBV15 to TRBJ2-7, with TRBD2 matching over 9 bases. Germline V gene lookup returns CDR1 LNHNV and CDR2 YYDKDF (reference sequence). The CDR3 has 13 amino acids. V lost 3 bases, J lost 9 bases, and 6 bases stayed unmatched. CDR3 sequence: CATSSAGGQGQYF. CDR3 DNA: TGTGCCACCAGCAGTGCGGGGGGGCAAGGGCAGTACTTC.

The chain has TRBV4-3 and TRBJ1-2; 11 nucleotides line up with TRBD1. This CDR3 comprises 15 residues. Losses at the gene ends were 4 bases for V and 6 bases for J; bases not matched to a gene: 7. The germline gives CDR1 LGHNA, CDR2 YSLEER. CDR3 DNA sequence: TGCGCCAGCAGCCTGGGACAGGGGGAGGCAGATGGCTACACCTTC. Its translation: CASSLGQGEADGYTF.

V gene TRBV2 combines with J gene TRBJ2-7, with 9 bases fitting TRBD1. V lost 2 bases and J lost 6; bases outside the gene matches: 8. The CDR3 contains 15 residues. Germline loops: CDR1 SNHLY, CDR2 FYNNEI. The CDR3 DNA sequence: TGTGCCAGCAGTGAATCGGCGACAGGGGGGGGCGAGCAGTACTTC. This encodes CASSESATGGGEQYF.

The V and J genes are TRBV4-1 and TRBJ2-1, with 10 positions matching TRBD2. V gave up 1 base and J gave up 3 bases; unmatched junction bases: 3. From germline, CDR1 is MGHRA and CDR2 YSYEKL. The CDR3 has 16 amino acids. CDR3 sequence (DNA): TGCGCCAGCAGCCAAGTGGGACTAGCGAACTACAATGAGCAGTTCTTC. Residues: CASSQVGLANYNEQFF.

The CDR3 protein is CASSASSGGTQQYF. The CDR3 nucleotides are TGTGCCAGCAGTGCGTCCAGCGGGGGGACCCAGCAGTACTTC. The chain carries TRBV2 and TRBJ2-7; 9 nucleotides align to TRBD2. Germline V gene lookup returns CDR1 SNHLY and CDR2 FYNNEI. The CDR3 spans 14 residues. V shed 4 bases and J 8 bases; nucleotides not matched to a gene: 9.

The CDR3 DNA reads as TGTGCCAGCAGCTTAGTTGCACGACCTTTAGGGCAGTACTTC. The encoded protein is CASSLVARPLGQYF. The gene calls are TRBV7-9 and TRBJ2-7; D ambiguous. The V gene lost 1 base and the J gene lost 9 bases, with 16 bases spanning the gap. The length of the CDR3 is 14 residues. Germline V gene data show CDR1 as SEHNR and CDR2 as FQNEAQ (reference sequence).

CDR3: CASSVLPAEDTGELFF. Written as DNA, the CDR3 is TGTGCCAGCAGCGTACTTCCAGCGGAGGACACCGGGGAGCTGTTTTTT. The rearrangement uses TRBV9 and TRBJ2-2; a possible D gene is TRBD2 (5 bases). Trimming removed 1 base from V and 3 bases from J, with 13 bases in between. Per the germline V gene, CDR1 is SGDLS and CDR2 is YYNGEE. The CDR3 contains 16 residues.

The rearrangement uses TRBV6-7 and TRBJ2-5; D unresolved. TRBV6-7 is flagged as an ORF with uncertain function. Trimming pared 5 bases from V and 5 bases from J, leaving 12 bases between. The CDR3 sequence is 13 residues long. The CDR3 DNA reads as TGTGCCAGCAGTAATGATAGTCGTGAGACCCAGTACTTC. The encoded protein is CASSNDSRETQYF.

The V call is TRBV12-2, the J call TRBJ2-7; the table names TRBD2, a call not compared with the DNA. TRBV12-2 is assigned pseudogene status. The CDR3 length is 15 residues. CDR3 sequence: CASRSLSGGLYEQYF. The CDR3 bases are TGTGCAAGTCGCTCTCTTAGTGGGGGACTCTACGAGCAGTACTTC.

This clone appeared a few times. This specimen includes other DNA sequences encoding the same CDR3. J is TRBJ1-1 and V is TRBV11-2, with D possibly TRBD1 on 6 matching bases. Trimming removed 1 base from V and 1 base from J, with 7 bases in between. This CDR3 is built from 14 residues. CDR1 and CDR2 (germline): SGHAT, FQNNGV. The CDR3 region is CASSLGTANTEAFF. CDR3 in DNA: TGTGCCAGCAGCTTAGGGACAGCGAACACTGAAGCTTTCTTT. Filled out from reference TRBV11-2 and TRBJ1-1, the complete variable domain reads EAGVAQSPRYKIIEKRQSVAFWCNPISGHATLYWYQQILGQGPKLLIQFQNNGVVDDSQLPKDRFSAERLKGVDSTLKIQPAKLEDSAVYLCASSLGTANTEAFFGQGTRLTVV.

The rearrangement uses TRBV27 and TRBJ1-2, with a tentative D call TRBD1 (6 bases). V lost 6 bases and J 4 bases, leaving 12 bases between the germline ends. The CDR3 runs to 13 residues. Germline V gene data show CDR1 as MNHEY and CDR2 as SMNVEV (reference sequence). The CDR3 sequence: CASRGGAGYGYTF. The CDR3 nucleotides read TGTGCCAGCAGAGGGGGGGCGGGCTATGGCTACACCTTC.